The clone carrying this T cell receptor (beta chain) was recorded many times. Its antigen is not known. V was clipped by 4 bases and J by 3 bases; unmatched bases: 4. This CDR3 spans 14 amino acids. CDR1 is SGHRS and CDR2 is YFSETQ in the germline V gene. Synthesis of cDNA was performed by 5'RACE using 10-nucleotide random UMIs. TCRdb re-called the 5' RACE reads with MiXCR, one entry per CDR3 protein. Among tens of thousands of distinct CDR3 sequences, 9.5% to 15% were seen once, and the ten largest hold over 1%. This entry is derived from a study of neurological immune-mediated disorders. Study-wide points: Private repertoires in all groups were suggested, as expanded clones shared no CDR3 amino acid sequences across subjects.

PBMCs numbering 2 million and stored at -80 C yielded the unsorted libraries. This clonotype originated in a female donor in good health. Sample: PBMCs. The chain combines TRBV5-1 with TRBJ2-1, with 7 bases aligning to TRBD1. Written as DNA, the CDR3 is TGCGCCAGCAGCCCCGGACAGGTCTACAATGAGCAGTTCTTC. Protein product: CASSPGQVYNEQFF. The full variable domain, its missing parts supplied by reference TRBV5-1 and TRBJ2-1, is KAGVTQTPRYLIKTRGQQVTLSCSPISGHRSVSWYQQTPGQGLQFLFEYFSETQRNKGNFPGRFSGRQFSNSRSEMNVSTLELGDSALYLCASSPGQVYNEQFFGPGTRLTVL.